Given below is one TCR beta chain in context. What it binds is unknown. Method: immunoSEQ multiplex PCR; TCRdb's copy keeps in-frame clones and lacks some. In the table there are roughly 2.1 million clones, under 95% of which are singletons. Naive CD8 cells lacked CD45RO and underwent positive selection for CCR7, leaving out terminally differentiated effector memory CD45RA+ cells. Each sample came from a Caucasian adult donor living in Nashville, Tennessee. The sample originates from a study of shared clonotypes between healthy human individuals. Germline V gene data show CDR1 as LNHNV and CDR2 as YYDKDF (reference sequence). V was cut by 6 bases and J by 2 bases, with 11 bases left in between. The CDR3 runs 14 residues. Overall study results and limits: Naive subsets typically showed greater estimated richness than memory subsets.

Sequenced input: naive CD8+ T cells from PBMCs. The chain carries TRBV15 and TRBJ1-5; unclear D gene. The receptor comes from a man aged 18 to 29 in good health. Some clones in this sample may be carry-over from other donors' samples. CDR3 protein: CATSFGKRNQPQHF. The CDR3 DNA is TGTGCCACCAGTTTTGGAAAGCGCAATCAGCCCCAGCATTTT.